One sample yielded the 8 T cell receptor beta chains listed below, sequenced in a study of cytomegalovirus exposure and HLA in healthy donors. With 60 Vbeta and 13 Jbeta primers, the PCR was carried out. The data were produced by immunoSEQ multiplex PCR, yet TCRdb's version contains in-frame clones alone and is incomplete. This table has around 110,000 clones, roughly 69% appearing once. The specimen was PBMCs. These receptors were collected from a middle-aged woman in good health and CMV-seropositive.

This chain joins TRBV18 and TRBJ2-1; D remains unclear. V lost 0 bases and J lost 5, with 5 bases in between. The CDR3 consists of 13 residues. Looked up from germline, CDR1 is KGHSH and CDR2 is LQKENI. The CDR3 protein is CASSPPADNEQFF. CDR3 nucleotide sequence: TGTGCCAGCTCACCACCAGCCGACAATGAGCAGTTCTTC.

The gene calls are TRBV19 and TRBJ2-1; 15 nucleotides match TRBD2. Losses at the gene ends were 9 bases for V and 9 bases for J; bases not matched to a gene: 12. Germline V gene data show CDR1 as LNHDA and CDR2 as SQIVND (reference sequence). The CDR3 has 16 amino acids. The CDR3, as DNA: TGTGCCAGCAGGACTAGCGGGAGGGCTTCGGCTGGTGAGCAGTTCTTC. This translates into CASRTSGRASAGEQFF.

The sample holds a few counts of this clone. The rearrangement links TRBV29-1 to TRBJ1-1, with TRBD1 matching over 7 bases. In germline, CDR1 is SQVTM, CDR2 ANQGSEA. The CDR3 spans 17 residues. With V trimmed by 6 bases and J by 1 base, 17 bases remained unmatched. The CDR3 here is CSVHFPGQREWNTEAFF. CDR3 nucleotides: TGCAGCGTCCATTTTCCGGGACAGAGAGAATGGAACACTGAAGCTTTCTTT.

The CDR3 here is CASSEGLSTDTQYF. CDR3 nucleotides: TGTGCCAGCAGTGAAGGACTCAGCACAGATACGCAGTATTTT. The rearrangement uses TRBV2 and TRBJ2-3; D gene uncertain. CDR1 and CDR2 from the germline V gene are SNHLY and FYNNEI. Between the trimmed V and J ends, which lost 1 base and 0 bases, there was a span of 5 bases. This CDR3 region has 14 residues.

This clone was found a few times. The V and J genes are TRBV2 and TRBJ2-7, with 7 bases matching TRBD2. Germline-derived CDR1 and CDR2 are SNHLY and FYNNEI. This CDR3 is 14 amino acids long. V lost 8 bases, J lost 0 bases, and 7 bases stayed unmatched. This chain's CDR3 is CASEGRERSYEQYF. In DNA form, the CDR3 reads TGTGCCAGCGAGGGGCGGGAGCGCTCCTACGAGCAGTACTTC. The full variable domain, with the rest looked up from reference TRBV2 and TRBJ2-7, is EPEVTQTPSHQVTQMGQEVILRCVPISNHLYFYWYRQILGQKVEFLVSFYNNEISEKSEIFDDQFSVERPDGSNFTLKIRSTKLEDSAMYFCASEGRERSYEQYFGPGTRLTVT.

This clone showed up just once. The V and J genes are TRBV4-3 and TRBJ1-1; D uncertain. Germline CDR1 reads LGHNA; CDR2 reads YSLEER. The CDR3 is made up of 15 amino acids. V was trimmed by 5 bases and J by 2 bases, leaving 15 bases between them. CDR3 region: CASSTYPPPNTEAFF. For the CDR3, the DNA is TGCGCCAGCAGCACCTACCCCCCGCCTAACACTGAAGCTTTCTTT.

The chain recombines TRBV9 with TRBJ2-1, with 14 bases matching TRBD2. The germline V gene encodes CDR1 SGDLS and CDR2 YYNGEE. This CDR3 region has 17 residues. V was clipped by 3 bases and J by 6 bases; unmatched bases: 8. CDR3 sequence (DNA): TGTGCCAGCAGCGCCCTGGGACTAGCGGGAGATTTCAATGAGCAGTTCTTC. Translating gives CASSALGLAGDFNEQFF. Based on the CDR3 plus reference TRBV9 and TRBJ2-1, the full variable domain is DSGVTQTPKHLITATGQRVTLRCSPRSGDLSVYWYQQSLDQGLQFLIQYYNGEERAKGNILERFSAQQFPDLHSELNLSSLELGDSALYFCASSALGLAGDFNEQFFGPGTRLTVL.

This chain uses TRBV6-5 with TRBJ1-1; D call uncertain. V lost 11 bases and J lost 7, with 14 bases in between. This CDR3 has 11 amino acids. Germline V gene data show CDR1 as MNHEY and CDR2 as SVGAGI. CDR3 nucleotides: TGTGCCGCTAGGAGGGCAGGTGAAGCTTTCTTT. Amino acids: CAARRAGEAFF.